The 15 T cell receptor beta chains below come from one sample, sequenced in a study of blood T cell repertoires in COVID-19. Measured with immunoSEQ multiplex PCR; TCRdb has only the in-frame clones, and not every one. The sample lists 150,000 to 200,000 clones, about 80% occurring once. The sequenced sample was peripheral blood. These receptors all come from a human donor with acute or convalescent COVID-19. The donor label of this sample is uncertain.

Details on this clone: Other DNA sequences from this sample encode an identical CDR3 as well. The chain joins TRBV19 to TRBJ1-5; 7 bases agree with TRBD1. The germline gives CDR1 LNHDA, CDR2 SQIVND (reference sequence). The length of the CDR3 is 14 residues. Trimming cost V 4 bases and J 2 bases; bases outside gene matches: 2. In DNA form, the CDR3 reads TGTGCCAGTAGTACCGGGACAGGCAATCAGCCCCAGCATTTT. This gives the protein CASSTGTGNQPQHF.

This rearrangement joins TRBV11-3 to TRBJ2-2; D is possibly TRBD1 (6 bases). With 5 bases removed from V and 4 bases from J, the gap between germline ends came to 20 bases. In germline, CDR1 is SGHNT, CDR2 YENEEA. The CDR3 runs 17 residues. This chain's CDR3 is CASSRTTGSGATGELFF. CDR3 sequence (DNA): TGTGCCAGCAGCCGTACGACTGGGTCAGGGGCCACCGGGGAGCTGTTTTTT. Looking up the rest from reference TRBV11-3 and TRBJ2-2 gives the full variable domain: EAGVVQSPRYKIIEKKQPVAFWCNPISGHNTLYWYLQNLGQGPELLIRYENEEAVDDSQLPKDRFSAERLKGVDSTLKIQPAELGDSAVYLCASSRTTGSGATGELFFGEGSRLTVL.

The chain is built from TRBV2 and TRBJ2-7; a weak D match, TRBD2 (6 bases). Germline V gene sequence: CDR1 SNHLY, CDR2 FYNNEI. CDR3 length equals 15 residues. Trimming left V 3 bases short and J 0 bases short, with 12 bases between. CDR3 sequence reads: CASSELGLDSYEQYF. The CDR3 DNA reads as TGTGCCAGCAGTGAGCTGGGACTGGACTCCTACGAGCAGTACTTC.

V usage is TRBV19 and J usage is TRBJ1-4; the D gene is possibly TRBD1 (6 bases). This CDR3 is 13 amino acids long. Germline V gene lookup returns CDR1 LNHDA and CDR2 SQIVND (reference sequence). Between the trimmed V and J ends, which lost 6 bases and 6 bases, there was a span of 11 bases. In DNA, the CDR3 is TGTGCCAGTAGCCCTAGACAGGATGAAAAACTGTTTTTT. Amino acids: CASSPRQDEKLFF. Filled out from reference TRBV19 and TRBJ1-4, the complete variable domain reads DGGITQSPKYLFRKEGQNVTLSCEQNLNHDAMYWYRQDPGQGLRLIYYSQIVNDFQKGDIAEGYSVSREKKESFPLTVTSAQKNPTAFYLCASSPRQDEKLFFGSGTQLSVL.

This clone was recorded only once. The gene calls are TRBV7-9 and TRBJ1-5; 7 bases fit TRBD1. Trimming at V came to 3 bases and at J to 0 bases, leaving 5 bases not matched to a gene. Germline V gene data show CDR1 as SEHNR and CDR2 as FQNEAQ (reference sequence). This CDR3 has 16 residues. CDR3 coding DNA: TGTGCCAGCAGCTTCTGGGACAGTTATAGCAATCAGCCCCAGCATTTT. This gives the protein CASSFWDSYSNQPQHF.

The rearrangement uses TRBV5-1 and TRBJ1-1, with D maybe TRBD1 (5 bases). CDR1 is SGHRS and CDR2 is YFSETQ in the germline V gene. Trimming removed 2 bases at V and 7 bases at J, with 9 bases between. This CDR3 spans 12 amino acids. CDR3 in amino acids: CASSLGVGEAFF. CDR3 nucleotides: TGCGCCAGCAGCTTAGGGGTGGGTGAAGCTTTCTTT. The full variable domain, rest sourced from reference TRBV5-1 and TRBJ1-1, is KAGVTQTPRYLIKTRGQQVTLSCSPISGHRSVSWYQQTPGQGLQFLFEYFSETQRNKGNFPGRFSGRQFSNSRSEMNVSTLELGDSALYLCASSLGVGEAFFGQGTRLTVV.

The chain is built from TRBV12-3 or TRBV12-4 and TRBJ1-4; D perhaps matches TRBD1 (5 bases). The CDR3 is 11 residues long. The V gene lost 6 bases and the J gene lost 10 bases, with 9 bases spanning the gap. The CDR3 loop is CASRAGGKLFF. The CDR3 coding sequence is TGTGCCAGCAGGGCGGGGGGAAAACTGTTTTTT.

This clone was observed a single time. The chain has TRBV7-3 and TRBJ2-7; TRBD2 is a possible D gene (5 bases). This CDR3 is built from 16 residues. V was clipped by 6 bases and J by 3 bases, with 21 bases between them. In germline, CDR1 is SGHTA, CDR2 FQGTGA. CDR3 in amino acids: CASSPGKGEPGYEQYF. The CDR3 DNA reads TGTGCCAGCAGTCCCGGGAAGGGCGAACCCGGCTACGAGCAGTACTTC.

The chain uses TRBV10-1 and TRBJ2-7; the match to TRBD1 covers 7 bases. CDR1 is WNHNN and CDR2 is SYGVQD in the germline V gene (reference sequence). CDR3 length: 13 residues. Unmatched junction bases numbered 5, after V lost 5 bases and J lost 4 bases. The CDR3 bases are TGCGCCAGCAGTAGATCGGGACAGTACGAGCAGTACTTC. Its translation is CASSRSGQYEQYF.

This chain connects TRBV10-3 to TRBJ2-7; 16 bases align to TRBD2. V was pared by 6 bases and J by 2 bases, with 7 bases of the junction left unmatched. Germline assignment: CDR1 ENHRY and CDR2 SYGVKD. This CDR3 comprises 17 residues. The CDR3 sequence is CAISSGLAGGDTYEQYF. In DNA form, the CDR3 reads TGTGCCATCAGCTCGGGACTAGCGGGGGGGGATACCTACGAGCAGTACTTC.

The chain employs TRBV16 and TRBJ2-2; D is uncertain. Trimming left V 4 bases short and J 6 bases short, with 18 bases between. This CDR3 is built from 16 residues. Per germline, CDR1 KGHSY and CDR2 FQNENV. CDR3 DNA sequence: TGTGCCAGCAGCCCTATCCAACGTCCTCAGGCCGGGGAGCTGTTTTTT. It specifies CASSPIQRPQAGELFF.

The rearrangement links TRBV30 to TRBJ1-1; tentative D call: TRBD1 (6 bases). The CDR3 is 14 amino acids. Trimming removed 0 bases at V and 3 bases at J, with 11 bases between. Per the germline V gene, CDR1 is GTSNPN and CDR2 is SVGIG (reference sequence). CDR3 loop: CAWSVNREHTEAFF. The CDR3 coding sequence is TGTGCCTGGAGTGTAAACAGGGAGCACACTGAAGCTTTCTTT. Filled out from reference TRBV30 and TRBJ1-1, the complete variable domain reads SQTIHQWPATLVQPVGSPLSLECTVEGTSNPNLYWYRQAAGRGLQLLFYSVGIGQISSEVPQNLSASRPQDRQFILSSKKLLLSDSGFYLCAWSVNREHTEAFFGQGTRLTVV.

The rearrangement uses TRBV7-2 and TRBJ2-3, with D possibly TRBD1 on 5 matching bases. The CDR3 runs 18 residues. Germline V gene sequence: CDR1 SGHTA, CDR2 FQGNSA. The V end was cut by 4 bases, the J end by 1 base, with 21 bases between. CDR3 DNA: TGTGCCAGCAGCTCAAACCTCCCAGGGCCCCTCCGCACAGATACGCAGTATTTT. Its translation is CASSSNLPGPLRTDTQYF.

The chain is built from TRBV3-1 (or the pseudogene TRBV3-2) and TRBJ2-4; no reliable D call. This CDR3 is 14 amino acids long. The V end was cut by 1 base, the J end by 0 bases, with 4 bases between. CDR1 is LGHDT, CDR2 YNNKEL, per germline (reference sequence). CDR3 in amino acids: CASSQVAAKNIQYF. The CDR3 DNA follows: TGTGCCAGCAGCCAAGTGGCAGCCAAAAACATTCAGTACTTC.

This clone was detected once. This sequence joins TRBV11-1 and TRBJ2-1; 11 bases match TRBD2. Losses at the gene ends were 6 bases for V and 10 bases for J; bases not matched to a gene: 8. CDR3 length: 14 residues. From germline, CDR1 is SGHAT and CDR2 FQDESV (reference sequence). CDR3 sequence reads: CASSSSGGPGEQFF. The CDR3 nucleotides read TGTGCCAGCAGTTCTAGCGGGGGGCCTGGGGAGCAGTTCTTC.